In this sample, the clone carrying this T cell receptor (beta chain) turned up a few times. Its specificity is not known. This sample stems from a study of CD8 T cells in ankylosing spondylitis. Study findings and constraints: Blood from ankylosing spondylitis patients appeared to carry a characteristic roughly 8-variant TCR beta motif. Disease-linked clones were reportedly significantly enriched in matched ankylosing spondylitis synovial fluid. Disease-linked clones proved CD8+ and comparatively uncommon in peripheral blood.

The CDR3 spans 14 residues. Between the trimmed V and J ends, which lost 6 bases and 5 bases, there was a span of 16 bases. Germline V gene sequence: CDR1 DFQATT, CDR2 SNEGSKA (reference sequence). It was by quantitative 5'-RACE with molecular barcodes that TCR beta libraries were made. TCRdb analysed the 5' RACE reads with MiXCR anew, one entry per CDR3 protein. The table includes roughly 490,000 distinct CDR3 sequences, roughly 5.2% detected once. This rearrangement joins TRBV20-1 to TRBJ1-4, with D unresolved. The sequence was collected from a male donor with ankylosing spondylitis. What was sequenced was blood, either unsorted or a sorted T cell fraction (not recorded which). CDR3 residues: CSAQRTGGNEKLFF. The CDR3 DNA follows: TGCAGTGCCCAAAGGACGGGAGGGAATGAAAAACTGTTTTTT.